This T cell receptor beta chain was retrieved from a study of blood T cells in healthy people across ages. There were at least 6 micrograms of total RNA extracted from every sample. Combining a sample-barcoded 5' primer with a J-beta primer mix, a second PCR ran for about 6 to 11 cycles. TCRdb passed the 5' RACE reads through MiXCR, listing each CDR3 protein once. Seen here are 780,000 or so distinct CDR3 sequences, about 25% observed once, and the top ten hold under 4.5%. This clonotype showed up just a few times. Antigen: not known. Study results and limitations: It was found that TCR beta diversity correlated strongly with the percentage of naive T cells. Versus aged donors, long-lived donors had higher diversity and more naive CD4+ cells.

Per germline, CDR1 LGHNA and CDR2 YNFKEQ. V trimming: 0 bases; J trimming: 4 bases; junction bases outside the gene matches: 0. The CDR3 loop spans 14 amino acids. The same data also went into a second study, on T cells of mothers and their children. According to that study: Over five children, together with their three healthy Caucasian mothers, made up the donors.

This receptor was identified in a boy between 10 and 17 years old in good health. This chain uses TRBV4-2 with TRBJ2-7, with 10 nucleotides matching TRBD2. Specimen: blood. The CDR3 is CASSQEGLAYEQYF. DNA for the CDR3: TGTGCCAGCAGCCAAGAGGGACTAGCGTACGAGCAGTACTTC.